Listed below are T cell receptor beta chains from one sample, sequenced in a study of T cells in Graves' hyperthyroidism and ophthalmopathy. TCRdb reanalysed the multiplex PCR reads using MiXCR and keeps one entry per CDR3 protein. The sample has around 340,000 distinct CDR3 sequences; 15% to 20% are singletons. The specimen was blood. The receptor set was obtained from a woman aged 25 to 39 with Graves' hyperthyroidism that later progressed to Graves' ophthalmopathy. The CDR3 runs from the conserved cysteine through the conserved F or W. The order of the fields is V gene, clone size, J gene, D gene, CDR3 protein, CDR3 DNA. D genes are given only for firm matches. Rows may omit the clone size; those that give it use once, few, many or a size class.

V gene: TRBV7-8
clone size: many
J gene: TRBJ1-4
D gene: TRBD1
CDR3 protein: CASSYRGPSTNEKLFF
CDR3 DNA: TGTGCCAGCAGTTACAGGGGGCCATCAACTAATGAAAAACTGTTTTTT

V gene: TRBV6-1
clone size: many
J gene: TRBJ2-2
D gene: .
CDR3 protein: CASNLNRANTGELFF
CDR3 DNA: TGTGCCAGCAACTTAAACAGGGCGAACACCGGGGAGCTGTTTTTT

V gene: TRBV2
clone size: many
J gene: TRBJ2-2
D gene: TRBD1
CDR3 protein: CASSAPRGHTGELFF
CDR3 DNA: TGTGCCAGCAGTGCCCCCAGGGGGCATACCGGGGAGCTGTTTTTT

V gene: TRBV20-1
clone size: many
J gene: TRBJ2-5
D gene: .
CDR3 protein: CSASAQGEGETQYF
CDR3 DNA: TGCAGTGCTAGTGCGCAGGGGGAGGGAGAGACCCAGTACTTC

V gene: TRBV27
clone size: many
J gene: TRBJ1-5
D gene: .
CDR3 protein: CASSLMGLGNQPQHF
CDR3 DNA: TGTGCCAGCAGTTTAATGGGGTTGGGCAATCAGCCCCAGCATTTT

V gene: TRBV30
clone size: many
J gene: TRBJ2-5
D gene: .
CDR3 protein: CAWREAGWGETQYF
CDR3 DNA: TGTGCCTGGAGGGAGGCGGGATGGGGCGAGACCCAGTACTTC

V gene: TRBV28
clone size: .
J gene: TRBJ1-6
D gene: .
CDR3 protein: CASSWTEEIHPLHF
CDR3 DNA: TGTGCCAGCAGCTGGACAGAGGAGATTCACCCCCTCCACTTT

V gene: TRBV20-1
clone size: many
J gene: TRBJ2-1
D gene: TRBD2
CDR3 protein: CSARPGLAGGLAYNEQFF
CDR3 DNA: TGCAGTGCGCGCCCGGGACTAGCGGGAGGTCTTGCCTACAATGAGCAGTTCTTC

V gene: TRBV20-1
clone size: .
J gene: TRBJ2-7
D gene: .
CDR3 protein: CSAIHSAYEQYF
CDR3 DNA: TGCAGTGCTATCCACAGCGCCTACGAGCAGTACTTC

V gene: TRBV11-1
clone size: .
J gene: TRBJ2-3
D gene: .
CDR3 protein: CASSTSPSTDTQYF
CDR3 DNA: TGTGCCAGCAGTACTAGCCCGAGCACAGATACGCAGTATTTT

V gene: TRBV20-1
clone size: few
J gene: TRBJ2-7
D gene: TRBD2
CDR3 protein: CSASSLAGAFAYEQYF
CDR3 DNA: TGCAGTGCTTCCTCTCTAGCGGGGGCTTTCGCCTACGAGCAGTACTTC

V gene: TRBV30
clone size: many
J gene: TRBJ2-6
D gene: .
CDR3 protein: CAWSVVRAGANVLTF
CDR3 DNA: TGTGCCTGGAGTGTAGTCAGGGCTGGGGCCAACGTCCTGACTTTC

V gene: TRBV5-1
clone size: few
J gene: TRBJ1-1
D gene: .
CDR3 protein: CASSPRGVNTEAFF
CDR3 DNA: TGCGCCAGCAGCCCCAGGGGCGTGAACACTGAAGCTTTCTTT

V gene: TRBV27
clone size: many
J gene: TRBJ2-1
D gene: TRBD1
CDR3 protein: CASTRDRGTRDEQFF
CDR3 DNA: TGTGCCAGCACCCGGGACAGGGGGACCCGTGATGAGCAGTTCTTC

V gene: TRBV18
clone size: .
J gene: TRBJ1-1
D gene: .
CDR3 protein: CASSADTTEAFF
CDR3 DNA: TGTGCCAGCTCGGCAGACACGACTGAAGCTTTCTTT

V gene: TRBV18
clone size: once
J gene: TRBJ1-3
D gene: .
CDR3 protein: CASSPPPDLSWPTGNTIYF
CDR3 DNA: TGTGCCAGCTCACCACCCCCCGACCTCTCATGGCCGACTGGAAACACCATATATTTT

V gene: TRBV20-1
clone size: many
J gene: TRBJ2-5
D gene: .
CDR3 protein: CSALPGTLETQYF
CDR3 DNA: TGCAGTGCCTTACCCGGGACTCTAGAGACCCAGTACTTC

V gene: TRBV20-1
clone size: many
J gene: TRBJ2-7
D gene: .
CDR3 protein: CSARLTGGNYEQYF
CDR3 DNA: TGCAGTGCTAGACTGACAGGTGGAAACTACGAGCAGTACTTC

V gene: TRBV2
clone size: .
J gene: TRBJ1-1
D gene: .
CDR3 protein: CASSEDQGDTEAFF
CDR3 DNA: TGTGCCAGCAGTGAGGACCAGGGTGACACTGAAGCTTTCTTT

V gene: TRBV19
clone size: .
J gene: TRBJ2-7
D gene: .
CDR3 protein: CANSSGTYEQYF
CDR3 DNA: TGTGCCAATAGTTCGGGGACCTACGAGCAGTACTTC

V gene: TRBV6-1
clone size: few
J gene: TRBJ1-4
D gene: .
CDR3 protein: CASSDFNPTNEKLFF
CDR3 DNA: TGTGCCAGCAGTGATTTCAACCCGACTAATGAAAAACTGTTTTTT

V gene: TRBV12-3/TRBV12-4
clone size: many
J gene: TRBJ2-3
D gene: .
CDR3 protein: CASSLAPKATDTQYF
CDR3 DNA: TGTGCCAGCAGCCTAGCCCCAAAAGCGACAGATACGCAGTATTTT

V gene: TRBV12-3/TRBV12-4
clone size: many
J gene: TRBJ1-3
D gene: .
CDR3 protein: CASSLRGIGNTIYF
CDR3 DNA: TGTGCCAGCAGTTTAAGGGGGATTGGAAACACCATATATTTT

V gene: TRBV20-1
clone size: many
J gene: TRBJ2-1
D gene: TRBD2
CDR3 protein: CSASIAGGNYNEQFF
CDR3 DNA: TGCAGTGCTAGTATAGCGGGAGGAAACTACAATGAGCAGTTCTTC

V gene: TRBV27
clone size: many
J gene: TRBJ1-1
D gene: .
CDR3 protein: CASGYREDTEAFF
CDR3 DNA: TGTGCCAGCGGCTACAGGGAGGACACTGAAGCTTTCTTT

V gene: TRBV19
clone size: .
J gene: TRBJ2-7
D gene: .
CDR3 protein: CASSSWGLRVDEQYF
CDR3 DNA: TGTGCCAGTAGTTCTTGGGGACTGAGAGTCGACGAGCAGTACTTC

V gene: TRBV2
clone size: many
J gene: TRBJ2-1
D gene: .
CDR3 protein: CASSESRQASYNEQFF
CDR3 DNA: TGTGCCAGCAGTGAGTCTAGACAGGCCTCCTACAATGAGCAGTTCTTC

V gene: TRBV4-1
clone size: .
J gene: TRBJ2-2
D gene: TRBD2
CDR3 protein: CASSQDGGRGTGELFF
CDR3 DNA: TGCGCCAGCAGCCAAGACGGCGGGAGGGGCACCGGGGAGCTGTTTTTT

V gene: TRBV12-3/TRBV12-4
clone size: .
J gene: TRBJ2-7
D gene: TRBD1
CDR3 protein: CASSSEQGALEQYF
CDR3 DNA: TGTGCCAGCAGTTCAGAACAGGGGGCCCTCGAGCAGTACTTC

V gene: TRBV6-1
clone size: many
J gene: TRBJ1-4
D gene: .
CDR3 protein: CASNPGGAHEKLFF
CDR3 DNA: TGTGCCAGCAACCCGGGGGGGGCCCATGAAAAACTGTTTTTT

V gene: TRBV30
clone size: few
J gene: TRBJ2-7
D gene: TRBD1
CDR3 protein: CAWSVTGVYEQYF
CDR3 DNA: TGTGCCTGGAGTGTGACAGGGGTCTACGAGCAGTACTTC

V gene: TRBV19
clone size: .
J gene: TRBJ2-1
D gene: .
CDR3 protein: CASTSTAGRNEQFF
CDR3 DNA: TGTGCCAGTACCTCGACAGCCGGTCGGAATGAGCAGTTCTTC

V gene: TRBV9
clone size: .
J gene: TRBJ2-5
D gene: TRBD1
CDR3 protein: CASSVESRDRGEETQYF
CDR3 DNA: TGTGCCAGCAGCGTAGAAAGCCGGGACAGGGGGGAAGAGACCCAGTACTTC

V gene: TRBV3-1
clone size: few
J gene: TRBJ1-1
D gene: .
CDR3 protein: CASSQVAVLDRKNTEAFF
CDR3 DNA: TGTGCCAGCAGCCAAGTTGCGGTTCTGGACAGAAAGAACACTGAAGCTTTCTTT

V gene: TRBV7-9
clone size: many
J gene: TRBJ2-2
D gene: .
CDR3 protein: CASVQYGTAGELFF
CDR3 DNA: TGTGCCAGCGTCCAATATGGGACGGCCGGGGAGCTGTTTTTT

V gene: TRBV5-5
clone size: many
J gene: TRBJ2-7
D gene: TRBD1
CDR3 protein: CASSSVEWTGSYEQYF
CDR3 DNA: TGTGCCAGCAGCTCTGTCGAATGGACAGGGTCTTACGAGCAGTACTTC

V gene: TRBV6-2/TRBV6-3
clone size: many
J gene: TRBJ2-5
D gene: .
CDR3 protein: CASSFPRETQYF
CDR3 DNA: TGTGCCAGCAGCTTCCCCAGGGAAACCCAGTACTTC

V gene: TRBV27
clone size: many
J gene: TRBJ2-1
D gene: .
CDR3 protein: CASSFRYHSYNEQFF
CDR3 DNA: TGTGCCAGCAGTTTCCGGTATCACTCCTACAATGAGCAGTTCTTC

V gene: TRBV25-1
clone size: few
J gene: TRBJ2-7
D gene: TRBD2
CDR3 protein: CASSKTSGSAISLEQYF
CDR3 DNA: TGTGCCAGCAGCAAGACTAGCGGGTCTGCAATCTCCCTCGAGCAGTACTTC

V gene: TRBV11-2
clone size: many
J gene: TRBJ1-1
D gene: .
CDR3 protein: CASSSPGTQGPNTEAFF
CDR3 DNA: TGTGCCAGCAGCTCCCCTGGGACCCAGGGACCAAACACTGAAGCTTTCTTT

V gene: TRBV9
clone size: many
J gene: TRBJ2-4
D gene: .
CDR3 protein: CASSVGTEDIQYF
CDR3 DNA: TGTGCCAGCAGCGTAGGGACGGAGGACATTCAGTACTTC

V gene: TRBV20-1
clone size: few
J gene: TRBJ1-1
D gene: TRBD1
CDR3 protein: CSALQGDMSTEAFF
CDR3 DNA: TGCAGTGCACTACAGGGGGATATGTCCACTGAAGCTTTCTTT

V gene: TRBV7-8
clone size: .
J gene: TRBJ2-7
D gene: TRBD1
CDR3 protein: CASSLPGTGAGYEQYF
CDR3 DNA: TGTGCCAGCAGCTTGCCCGGGACAGGGGCGGGCTACGAGCAGTACTTC

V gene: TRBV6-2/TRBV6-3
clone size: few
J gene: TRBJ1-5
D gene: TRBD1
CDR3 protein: CASRGGQGTSHF
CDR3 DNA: TGTGCCAGCAGAGGAGGACAGGGGACGTCGCATTTT

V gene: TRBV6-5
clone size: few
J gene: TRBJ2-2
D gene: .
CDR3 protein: CASSYFSGASSSGELFF
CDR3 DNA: TGTGCCAGCAGTTACTTTAGCGGCGCGTCCAGCTCCGGGGAGCTGTTTTTT

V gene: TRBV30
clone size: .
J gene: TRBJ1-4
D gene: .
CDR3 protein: CAWGPGARNEKLFF
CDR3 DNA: TGTGCCTGGGGCCCGGGGGCTCGGAATGAAAAACTGTTTTTT

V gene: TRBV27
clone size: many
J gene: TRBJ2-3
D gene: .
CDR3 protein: CASSLSGLRGDTQYF
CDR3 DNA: TGTGCCAGCAGTTTATCGGGACTCCGGGGGGATACGCAGTATTTT

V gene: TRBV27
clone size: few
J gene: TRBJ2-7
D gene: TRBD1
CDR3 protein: CASSPDRSSSYEQYF
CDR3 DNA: TGTGCCAGCAGTCCGGACAGGTCGAGCTCCTACGAGCAGTACTTC

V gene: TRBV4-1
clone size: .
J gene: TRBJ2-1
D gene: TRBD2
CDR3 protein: CASSKPGTSGGYITINEQFF
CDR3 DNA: TGCGCCAGCAGCAAGCCAGGGACTAGCGGGGGGTATATAACGATCAATGAGCAGTTCTTC

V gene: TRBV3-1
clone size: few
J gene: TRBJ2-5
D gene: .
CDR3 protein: CASSQDRRPMQETQYF
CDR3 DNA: TGTGCCAGCAGCCAAGATCGGCGGCCTATGCAAGAGACCCAGTACTTC

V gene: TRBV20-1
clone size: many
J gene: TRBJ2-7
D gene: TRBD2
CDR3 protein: CSARATIAGVNEQYF
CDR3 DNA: TGCAGTGCTAGAGCCACAATAGCGGGAGTGAACGAGCAGTACTTC

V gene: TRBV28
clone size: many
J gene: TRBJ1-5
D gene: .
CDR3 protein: CASRATGSNQPQHF
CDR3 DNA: TGTGCCAGCAGGGCGACAGGATCCAATCAGCCCCAGCATTTT

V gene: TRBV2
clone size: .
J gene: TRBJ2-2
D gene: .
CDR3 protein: CASSGATSRNTGELFF
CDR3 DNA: TGTGCCAGCAGTGGAGCAACTAGCCGTAACACCGGGGAGCTGTTTTTT

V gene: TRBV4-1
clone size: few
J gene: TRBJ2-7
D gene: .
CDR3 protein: CASSHQDSSYEQYF
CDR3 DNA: TGCGCCAGCAGCCATCAGGATAGCTCCTACGAGCAGTACTTC